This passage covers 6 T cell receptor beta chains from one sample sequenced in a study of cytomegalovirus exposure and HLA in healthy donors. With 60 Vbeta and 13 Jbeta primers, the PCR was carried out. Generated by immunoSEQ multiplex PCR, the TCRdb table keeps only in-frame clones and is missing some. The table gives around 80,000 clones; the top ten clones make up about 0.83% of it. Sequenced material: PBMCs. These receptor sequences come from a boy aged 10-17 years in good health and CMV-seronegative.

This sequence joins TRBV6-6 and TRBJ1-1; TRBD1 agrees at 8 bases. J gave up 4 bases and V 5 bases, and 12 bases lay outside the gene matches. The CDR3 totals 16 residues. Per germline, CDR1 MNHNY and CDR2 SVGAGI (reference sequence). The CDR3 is CASSLRWSQGGTEAFF. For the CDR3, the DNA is TGTGCCAGCAGTCTCAGATGGTCACAGGGGGGCACTGAAGCTTTCTTT.

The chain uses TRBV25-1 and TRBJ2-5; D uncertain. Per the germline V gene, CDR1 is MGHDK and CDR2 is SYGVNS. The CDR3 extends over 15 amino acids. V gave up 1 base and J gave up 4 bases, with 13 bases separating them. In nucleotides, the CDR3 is TGTGCCAGCAGTGAATCCCTTCTAGATCGAGAGACCCAGTACTTC. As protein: CASSESLLDRETQYF.

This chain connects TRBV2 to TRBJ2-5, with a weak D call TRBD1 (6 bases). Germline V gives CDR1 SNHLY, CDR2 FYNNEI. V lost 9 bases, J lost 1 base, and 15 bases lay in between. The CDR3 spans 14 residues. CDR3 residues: CASSAWTAQETQYF. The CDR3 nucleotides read TGTGCCAGTTCCGCCTGGACAGCCCAAGAGACCCAGTACTTC.

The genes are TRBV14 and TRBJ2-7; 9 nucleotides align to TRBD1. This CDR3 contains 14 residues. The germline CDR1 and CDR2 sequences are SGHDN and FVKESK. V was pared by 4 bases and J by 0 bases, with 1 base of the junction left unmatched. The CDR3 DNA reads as TGTGCCAGCAGCCGACAGGGGGGCTCCTACGAGCAGTACTTC. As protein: CASSRQGGSYEQYF. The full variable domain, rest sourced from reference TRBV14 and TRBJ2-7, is EAGVTQFPSHSVIEKGQTVTLRCDPISGHDNLYWYRRVMGKEIKFLLHFVKESKQDESGMPNNRFLAERTGGTYSTLKVQPAELEDSGVYFCASSRQGGSYEQYFGPGTRLTVT.

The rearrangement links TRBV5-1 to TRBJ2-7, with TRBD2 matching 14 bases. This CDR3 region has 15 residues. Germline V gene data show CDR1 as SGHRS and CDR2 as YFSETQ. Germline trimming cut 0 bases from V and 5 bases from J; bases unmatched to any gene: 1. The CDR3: CASSLGGLAGDEQYF. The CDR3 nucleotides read TGCGCCAGCAGCTTGGGGGGACTAGCGGGAGACGAGCAGTACTTC.

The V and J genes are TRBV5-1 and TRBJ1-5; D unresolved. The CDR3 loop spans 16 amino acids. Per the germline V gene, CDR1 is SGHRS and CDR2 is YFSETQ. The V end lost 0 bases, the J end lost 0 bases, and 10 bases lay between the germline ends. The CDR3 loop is CASSLDGRGSNQPQHF. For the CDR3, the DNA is TGCGCCAGCAGCTTGGATGGACGGGGTAGCAATCAGCCCCAGCATTTT.